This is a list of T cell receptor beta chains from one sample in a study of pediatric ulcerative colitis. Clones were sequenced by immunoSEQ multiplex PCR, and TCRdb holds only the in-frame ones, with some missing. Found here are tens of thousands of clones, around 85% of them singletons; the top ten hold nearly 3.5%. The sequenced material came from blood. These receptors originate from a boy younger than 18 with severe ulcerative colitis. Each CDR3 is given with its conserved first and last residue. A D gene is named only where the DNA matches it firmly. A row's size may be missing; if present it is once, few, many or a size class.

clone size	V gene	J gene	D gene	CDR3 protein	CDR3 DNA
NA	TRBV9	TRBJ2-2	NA	CASNRGTSPGELFF	TGTGCCAGCAACAGGGGGACTAGTCCCGGGGAGCTGTTTTTT
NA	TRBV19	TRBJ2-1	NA	CASSPFSSSLAGQFF	TGTGCCAGTAGCCCCTTCTCTAGTAGCCTTGCAGGGCAGTTCTTC
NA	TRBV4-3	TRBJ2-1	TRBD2	CASSQDTSEYNEQFF	TGCGCCAGCAGCCAAGACACTAGCGAGTACAATGAGCAGTTCTTC
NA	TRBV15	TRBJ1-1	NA	CATRVTMNTEAFF	TGTGCCACCAGGGTTACGATGAACACTGAAGCTTTCTTT
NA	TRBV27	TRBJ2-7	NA	CASSMRAGVSYEQYF	TGTGCCAGCAGCATGCGGGCAGGGGTCTCCTACGAGCAGTACTTC
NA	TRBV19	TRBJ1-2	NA	CASRESQDSSYYGYTF	TGTGCCAGTAGAGAGAGCCAGGACAGTTCGTACTATGGCTACACCTTC
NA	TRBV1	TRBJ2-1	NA	CTSSQSGPGVGEQFF	TGCACCAGCAGCCAGTCGGGACCCGGCGTGGGTGAGCAGTTCTTC
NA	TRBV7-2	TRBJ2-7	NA	CASSSSGYTYEQYF	TGTGCCAGCAGCTCAAGCGGGTATACCTACGAGCAGTACTTC
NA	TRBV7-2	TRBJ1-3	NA	CASSSTLGGTGNTIYF	TGTGCCAGCAGCTCCACCCTCGGGGGCACTGGAAACACCATATATTTT
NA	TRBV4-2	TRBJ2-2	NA	CASSQVKDGRTGELFF	TGTGCCAGCAGCCAAGTAAAGGACGGACGCACCGGGGAGCTGTTTTTT
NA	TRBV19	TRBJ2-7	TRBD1	CASSMTGYYEQYF	TGTGCCAGTAGTATGACAGGGTACTACGAGCAGTACTTC
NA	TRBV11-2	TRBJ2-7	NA	CASSLAGATFPYEQYF	TGTGCCAGCAGCTTAGCTGGGGCTACATTCCCCTACGAGCAGTACTTC
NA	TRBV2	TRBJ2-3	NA	CASSEGAGRRADTQYF	TGTGCCAGCAGTGAGGGGGCAGGGAGGCGTGCAGATACGCAGTATTTT
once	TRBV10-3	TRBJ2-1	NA	CAILANGNEQFF	TGTGCCATCTTGGCAAACGGCAATGAGCAGTTCTTC
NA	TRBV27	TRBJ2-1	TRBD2	CASSSSGKGVNEQFF	TGTGCCAGCAGTTCAAGCGGGAAAGGAGTGAATGAGCAGTTCTTC
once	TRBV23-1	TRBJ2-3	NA	CASKRPTDTQYF	TGCGCCAGCAAGAGGCCGACAGATACGCAGTATTTT
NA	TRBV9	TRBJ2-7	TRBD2	CASSASSGSLGEQYF	TGTGCCAGCAGCGCCTCTAGCGGGAGTTTAGGCGAGCAGTACTTC
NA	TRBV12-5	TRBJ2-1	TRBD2	CASLAGNYNEQFF	TGTGCTAGCTTAGCGGGCAACTACAATGAGCAGTTCTTC
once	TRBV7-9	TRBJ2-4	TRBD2	CASSLALLAEGLAKNIQYF	TGTGCCAGCAGCTTAGCATTGCTAGCGGAGGGGCTAGCCAAAAACATTCAGTACTTC
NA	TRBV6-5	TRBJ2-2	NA	CASSYAGTSNTGELFF	TGTGCCAGCAGTTACGCCGGGACATCGAACACCGGGGAGCTGTTTTTT
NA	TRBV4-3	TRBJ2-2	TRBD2	CASSQGVGVLAGVGTGELFF	TGCGCCAGCAGCCAAGGCGTCGGTGTACTAGCGGGAGTAGGGACCGGGGAGCTGTTTTTT
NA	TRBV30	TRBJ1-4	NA	CAWRPQGVFGSNEKLFF	TGTGCCTGGAGGCCACAGGGAGTGTTTGGTTCTAATGAAAAACTGTTTTTT
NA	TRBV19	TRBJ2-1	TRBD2	CASSSGLAYNEQFF	TGTGCCAGTAGCTCGGGACTAGCCTACAATGAGCAGTTCTTC
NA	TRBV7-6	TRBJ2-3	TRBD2	CASSFIAGGTDTQYF	TGTGCCAGCAGCTTCATAGCGGGAGGGACAGATACGCAGTATTTT
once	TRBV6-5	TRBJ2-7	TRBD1	CASSPFKGADEQYF	TGTGCCAGCAGTCCGTTTAAGGGGGCGGACGAGCAGTACTTC
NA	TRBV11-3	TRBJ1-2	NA	CASSFRDEPYGYTF	TGTGCCAGCAGCTTCCGGGACGAACCCTATGGCTACACCTTC
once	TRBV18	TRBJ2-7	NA	CASSLDSSEDYEQYF	TGTGCCAGCTCACTCGACAGCTCGGAAGACTACGAGCAGTACTTC
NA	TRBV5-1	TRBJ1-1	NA	CASSYASGSEAFF	TGCGCCAGCAGTTACGCCTCAGGGTCTGAAGCTTTCTTT
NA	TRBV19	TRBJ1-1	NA	CASRSGATEAFF	TGTGCCAGTAGGTCGGGGGCGACTGAAGCTTTCTTT
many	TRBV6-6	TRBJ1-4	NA	CASSKTNRATNEKLFF	TGTGCCAGCAGCAAAACTAACAGGGCAACTAATGAAAAACTGTTTTTT
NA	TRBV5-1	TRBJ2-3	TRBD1	CASSETGGPDTQYF	TGCGCCAGCAGCGAGACAGGGGGCCCAGATACGCAGTATTTT
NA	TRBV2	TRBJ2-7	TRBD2	CASSLTSGAYEQYF	TGTGCCAGCTCCCTGACTAGCGGAGCCTACGAGCAGTACTTC
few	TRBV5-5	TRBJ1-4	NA	CASSLAGMEAEKLFF	TGTGCCAGCAGCTTGGCCGGGATGGAGGCTGAAAAACTGTTTTTT